This is a list of T cell receptor beta chains from one sample in a study of cytomegalovirus exposure and HLA in healthy donors. TCRdb's table, derived via immunoSEQ multiplex PCR, lists solely in-frame clones and lacks some. This sample has 120,000 or so clones, with 17% found just once. Material: PBMCs. The receptors stem from a female donor in good health and CMV-seropositive. Each CDR3 is given with its conserved first and last residue. D genes are given only for firm matches. A row's size may be missing; if present it is once, few, many or a size class.

>TRBV27|12|few|TRBJ2-3|.
TGTGCCAGCAGTTTCCCGGGGGATACGCAGTATTTT
CASSFPGDTQYF
>TRBV4-3|16|few|TRBJ2-7|TRBD2
TGCGCCAGCAGCCAAGAACCCCTAGCGGGGATATACGAGCAGTACTTC
CASSQEPLAGIYEQYF
>TRBV29-1|13|.|TRBJ2-5|.
TGCAGCGCCCGACAGAACCACCAAGAGACCCAGTACTTC
CSARQNHQETQYF
>TRBV12-5|16|.|TRBJ2-6|.
TGTGCTAGTGGTCCCTCCCTGGGGCGTGGGGCCAACGTCCTGACTTTC
CASGPSLGRGANVLTF
>TRBV6-6|14|few|TRBJ1-5|.
TGTGCCAGCAGTTACGCAGGGCCCAATCAGCCCCAGCATTTT
CASSYAGPNQPQHF
>TRBV6-5|14|few|TRBJ2-5|.
TGTGCCAGCAGCACCTCTTGGGGCGTGGAGACCCAGTACTTC
CASSTSWGVETQYF
>TRBV4-1|15|few|TRBJ1-5|.
TGCGCCAGCAGCCTTCGCAGGGATAGCAATCAGCCCCAGCATTTT
CASSLRRDSNQPQHF
>TRBV28|17|.|TRBJ1-5|TRBD1
TGTGCCAGCAGTTGGACAGGGGGAAGAGGGAGCAATCAGCCCCAGCATTTT
CASSWTGGRGSNQPQHF
>TRBV30|12|few|TRBJ2-5|.
TGTGCCGGCACGACTAGCCAAGAGACCCAGTACTTC
CAGTTSQETQYF
>TRBV5-1|16|.|TRBJ2-2|TRBD1
TGCGCCAGCAGCTTGGTGGGACAGGGATACACCGGGGAGCTGTTTTTT
CASSLVGQGYTGELFF
>TRBV9|16|.|TRBJ2-3|TRBD2
TGTGCCAGCAGCGTAGCTCCGAGCGGGGGATCTGGTACGCAGTATTTT
CASSVAPSGGSGTQYF
>TRBV6-1|15|.|TRBJ1-2|TRBD1
TGTGCCAGCAGTGAACAGACAGGGATCTACTATGGCTACACCTTC
CASSEQTGIYYGYTF
>TRBV11-2|16|few|TRBJ2-3|.
TGTGCCAGCAGCCCCGATTACGGGGAGAGCACAGATACGCAGTATTTT
CASSPDYGESTDTQYF
>TRBV15|14|.|TRBJ1-4|.
TGTGCCACCAGCAGGCAAACAGGGCATGAAAAACTGTTTTTT
CATSRQTGHEKLFF
>TRBV7-9|16|.|TRBJ2-1|.
TGTGCCAGCAGCTCCGAGGGCGCGGCCAGGTACAATGAGCAGTTCTTC
CASSSEGAARYNEQFF
>TRBV28|16|.|TRBJ1-5|TRBD1
TGTGCCAGCAGTTTTAGGGGACAGGGAAGCAATCAGCCCCAGCATTTT
CASSFRGQGSNQPQHF
>TRBV5-5|14|.|TRBJ2-3|TRBD2
TGTGCCAGCAGCTTGAGCGGGGGGCCAGATACGCAGTATTTT
CASSLSGGPDTQYF
>TRBV29-1|12|few|TRBJ2-7|TRBD1
TGCAGCGCAAGGACAGGGGTCTACGAGCAGTACTTC
CSARTGVYEQYF
>TRBV14|17|few|TRBJ1-2|TRBD1
TGTGCCAGCAGCCATTCCGGGACAGGTGCTTGGGACTATGGCTACACCTTC
CASSHSGTGAWDYGYTF
>TRBV27|13|.|TRBJ2-1|.
TGTGCCAGCAGTTTCTCGGGATTGAGGGAGCAGTTCTTC
CASSFSGLREQFF
>TRBV10-1|14|few|TRBJ2-1|TRBD2
TGCGCCAGCAGTGGGCAAGCGGGGGGCACTGAGCAGTTCTTC
CASSGQAGGTEQFF
>TRBV30|11|few|TRBJ2-2|.
TGTGCCTGGAGTGTACTCGGGGAGCTGTTTTTT
CAWSVLGELFF
>TRBV28|16|few|TRBJ1-2|.
TGTGCCAGCAGCAGAGGGACAATGACAGCCTTCTATGGCTACACCTTC
CASSRGTMTAFYGYTF
>TRBV6-5|15|few|TRBJ1-5|.
TGTGCCAGCAGTTACTCAGGAGGGGCCGGTCAGCCCCAGCATTTT
CASSYSGGAGQPQHF
>TRBV16|15|few|TRBJ2-5|.
TGTGCCAGCAGCCAATCGAGGCTTGTACAAGAGACCCAGTACTTC
CASSQSRLVQETQYF
>TRBV5-1|15|few|TRBJ2-5|TRBD1
TGCGCCAGCAGCTTGGGGACAGGGCGGGAAGAGACCCAGTACTTC
CASSLGTGREETQYF
>TRBV2|14|few|TRBJ2-7|TRBD2
TGTGCCAGCAGAGTGCGGCTAGCGGATTACGAGCAGTACTTC
CASRVRLADYEQYF
>TRBV9|15|.|TRBJ2-7|TRBD1
TGTGCCAGCAGCGCGGGCCCGCAGACAGGGGACGAGCAGTACTTC
CASSAGPQTGDEQYF
>TRBV6-1|16|.|TRBJ2-3|TRBD2
TGTGCCAGCAGTGAAGCCGGACTAGCGGTAACTGATACGCAGTATTTT
CASSEAGLAVTDTQYF
>TRBV7-6|16|many|TRBJ2-1|TRBD2
TGTGCCAGCAGCTTAGTGGCGGGAGGCCTTGGAAATGAGCAGTTCTTC
CASSLVAGGLGNEQFF
>TRBV4-2|14|few|TRBJ1-4|.
TGTGCCAGCAGCCAAGATCCTACTAATGAAAAACTGTTTTTT
CASSQDPTNEKLFF
>TRBV7-2|14|few|TRBJ1-2|.
TGTGCCAGCAGCTTAGACCGCAGATCGGGGGGCTACACCTTC
CASSLDRRSGGYTF
>TRBV5-8|10|few|TRBJ2-7|.
TGTGCCAGCAGCTTAACGGTGCAGTACTTC
CASSLTVQYF
>TRBV7-9|17|few|TRBJ2-7|.
TGTGCCAGCAGCTTAGACTTTAGCGGTAAGCGCTCCTACGAGCAGTACTTC
CASSLDFSGKRSYEQYF
>TRBV7-2|18|.|TRBJ1-6|.
TGTGCCAGCAGCTTAGCTCGGACCTCTGGACTTTCCAATTCACCCCTCCACTTT
CASSLARTSGLSNSPLHF
>TRBV5-4|15|few|TRBJ2-7|TRBD2
TGTGCCAGCAGTCTTGAGGGGACTAGCAGATCGGAGCAGTACTTC
CASSLEGTSRSEQYF
>TRBV29-1|12|.|TRBJ2-5|.
TGCAGCGGAGGTCAGGGGGGAGAGACCCAGTACTTC
CSGGQGGETQYF
>TRBV29-1|12|.|TRBJ1-1|.
TGCAGCGCCGGACATTCGAACACTGAAGCTTTCTTT
CSAGHSNTEAFF
>TRBV7-9|16|few|TRBJ2-3|TRBD2
TGTGCCAGCAGCTTGGGGCTAGCGGGTGCGACAGATACGCAGTATTTT
CASSLGLAGATDTQYF
>TRBV6-4|12|once|TRBJ2-1|TRBD2
TGTGCCATCCGGGACTACCTAAATGAGCAGTTCTTC
CAIRDYLNEQFF
>TRBV6-5|13|few|TRBJ2-5|TRBD1
TGTGCCAGCACCCCAGGGGGCTGGGAGACCCAGTACTTC
CASTPGGWETQYF
>TRBV2|15|.|TRBJ1-2|TRBD1
TGTGCCAGCAGTGAAGGACAGGGATTTATGGGTGGCTACACCTTC
CASSEGQGFMGGYTF
>TRBV11-2|16|few|TRBJ1-6|TRBD1
TGTGCCAGCAGGCGGAACAGGGGGTTTGGGGATTCACCCCTCCACTTT
CASRRNRGFGDSPLHF
>TRBV5-6|16|.|TRBJ1-2|.
TGTGCCAGCAGCTTGGGCGATAACACAGGGTTAGGTGGCTACACCTTC
CASSLGDNTGLGGYTF
>TRBV18|16|.|TRBJ2-3|.
TGTGCCAGCTCACGACCGCGGACAGTGCGTACAGATACGCAGTATTTT
CASSRPRTVRTDTQYF
>TRBV4-2|13|few|TRBJ1-1|.
TGTGCCAGCAGCCAAGTAGGCGGGACTGAAGCTTTCTTT
CASSQVGGTEAFF